A selection of T cell receptor beta chains follows, all from one sample in a study of CD8+CD57+ T cells in acquired aplastic anemia. TCRdb ran MiXCR on the reads and lists one entry per CDR3 protein. Among 120,000 or so distinct CDR3 sequences, about 50% were seen once, and the ten largest hold 25% to 35%. Specimen: sorted CD4+, CD8+, or CD8+CD57+ T cells (not recorded which) from PBMCs. These TCRs come from a human donor with aplastic anemia. The CDR3 runs from the conserved cysteine through the conserved F or W. The D gene is left open where the match is weak.

V	J	length	D	CDR3
TRBV6-2/TRBV6-3	TRBJ2-3	17	-	CASSYGRLGASTDTQYF
TRBV20-1	TRBJ2-1	14	-	CSAPRQGRNNEQFF
TRBV5-4	TRBJ2-2	15	-	CASSLRSSYTGELFF
TRBV20-1	TRBJ2-7	11	-	CSARSQYEQYF
TRBV13	TRBJ2-5	13	-	CASSLEGGETQYF
TRBV7-9	TRBJ2-7	14	-	CASSLDVDNHEQYF
TRBV19	TRBJ1-2	14	-	CASSIGAGDYGYTF
TRBV11-2	TRBJ2-1	16	-	CASSLDVRDGPNEQFF
TRBV27	TRBJ1-6	18	TRBD1	CASSPLRTGGPYNSPLHF
TRBV27	TRBJ1-2	16	-	CASSSPELLLLYGYTF
TRBV29-1	TRBJ1-1	12	-	CSVDGQNTEAFF
TRBV29-1	TRBJ1-5	12	-	CSVRQYNQPQHF
TRBV7-9	TRBJ1-5	13	-	CASSATGDQPQHF
TRBV7-6	TRBJ2-7	12	TRBD2	CASSLEAGEQYF
TRBV10-3	TRBJ1-1	13	-	CATRSGRDYEAFF
TRBV19	TRBJ2-7	15	TRBD1	CASSMTGTGVDEQYF
TRBV29-1	TRBJ2-7	11	-	CSVFQGGEQYF
TRBV10-1	TRBJ2-5	15	-	CASSESMGAQETQYF
TRBV7-9	TRBJ1-5	12	-	CASSRQNQPQHF
TRBV2	TRBJ2-3	18	TRBD2	CASSEAPSGRPRTDTQYF
TRBV7-3	TRBJ2-7	17	-	CASSLRTTDFTGYEQYF
TRBV13	TRBJ2-7	11	-	CASTPAWEQYF
TRBV6-1	TRBJ2-3	16	TRBD1	CASSPPAQGASDTQYF
TRBV24-1	TRBJ2-5	14	-	CATSDSGTGETQYF
TRBV7-6	TRBJ2-7	15	-	CASSLAGGANYEQYF
TRBV19	TRBJ1-6	14	-	CASSQMGRNSPLHF
TRBV20-1	TRBJ2-7	14	-	CSARAEQDFGEQYF
TRBV6-4	TRBJ2-3	14	TRBD1	CASSEDRGPDTQYF
TRBV27	TRBJ2-7	13	-	CASSLEPQSEQYF
TRBV19	TRBJ2-5	16	TRBD2	CASSIGIAGDGETQYF
TRBV2	TRBJ2-7	15	TRBD2	CASSEALAGGREQYF
TRBV2	TRBJ2-7	15	-	CAGRRGTEISYEQYF
TRBV7-9	TRBJ2-1	11	TRBD2	CASPSGNEQFF
TRBV9	TRBJ2-1	14	TRBD1	CASSPQGAGNEQFF
TRBV2	TRBJ1-6	12	-	CASSDYDSPLHF
TRBV6-4	TRBJ2-3	14	-	CASSGGLPTDTQYF
TRBV12-3/TRBV12-4	TRBJ2-7	13	-	CASTLQGTYEQYF
TRBV20-1	TRBJ2-5	17	TRBD2	CSARPLESGGIAETQYF
TRBV29-1	TRBJ2-5	14	-	CSVEDQESQGTQYF
TRBV24-1	TRBJ2-1	13	-	CASSERGSNEQFF
TRBV5-1	TRBJ2-7	16	-	CASSPTFARVAYEQYF
TRBV19	TRBJ2-5	13	-	CASSIYPRETQYF
TRBV29-1	TRBJ1-2	14	-	CSAAPGTANYGYTF
TRBV19	TRBJ1-5	13	TRBD1	CATMDRGNQPQHF